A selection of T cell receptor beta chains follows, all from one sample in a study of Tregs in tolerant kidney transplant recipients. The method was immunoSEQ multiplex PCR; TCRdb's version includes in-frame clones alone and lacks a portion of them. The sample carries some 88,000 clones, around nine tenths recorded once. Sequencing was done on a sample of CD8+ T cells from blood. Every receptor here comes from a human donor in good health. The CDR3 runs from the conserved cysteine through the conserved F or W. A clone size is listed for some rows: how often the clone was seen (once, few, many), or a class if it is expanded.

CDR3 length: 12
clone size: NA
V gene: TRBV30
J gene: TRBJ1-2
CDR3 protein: CAWTQEGYGYTF

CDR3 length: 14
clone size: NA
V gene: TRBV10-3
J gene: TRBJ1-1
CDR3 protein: CAISGREVGTEAFF

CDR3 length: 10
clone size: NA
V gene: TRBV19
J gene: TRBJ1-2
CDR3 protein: CASKNYGYTF

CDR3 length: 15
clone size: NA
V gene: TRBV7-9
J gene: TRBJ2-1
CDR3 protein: CASIDRASSYNEQFF

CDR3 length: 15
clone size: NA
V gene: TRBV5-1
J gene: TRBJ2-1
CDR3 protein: CASSLAGVENNEQFF

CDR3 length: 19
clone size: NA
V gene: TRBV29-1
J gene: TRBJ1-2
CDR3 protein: CSVEWAGTGGFALGYGYTF

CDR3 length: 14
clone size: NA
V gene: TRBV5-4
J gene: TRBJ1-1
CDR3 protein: CASSLGQVNTEAFF

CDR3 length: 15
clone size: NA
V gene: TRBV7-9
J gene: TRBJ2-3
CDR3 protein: CASKAGDQGTDTQYF

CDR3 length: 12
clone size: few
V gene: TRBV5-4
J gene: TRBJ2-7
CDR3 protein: CASSDRAYEQYF

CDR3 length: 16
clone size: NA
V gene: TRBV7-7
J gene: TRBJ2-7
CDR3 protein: CASSFSWRGASNEQYF

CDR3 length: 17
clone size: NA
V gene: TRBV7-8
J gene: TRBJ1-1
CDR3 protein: CASSSMWGAAMNTEAFF

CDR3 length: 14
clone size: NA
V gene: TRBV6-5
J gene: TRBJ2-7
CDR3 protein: CASSYSEAYYEQYF

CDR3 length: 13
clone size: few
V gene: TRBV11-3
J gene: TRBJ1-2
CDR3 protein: CASSFGRGYGYTF

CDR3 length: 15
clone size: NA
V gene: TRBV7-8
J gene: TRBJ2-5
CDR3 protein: CASSIADRYQETQYF

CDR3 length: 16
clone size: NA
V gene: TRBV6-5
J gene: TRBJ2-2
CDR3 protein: CASSYSVGEHTGELFF

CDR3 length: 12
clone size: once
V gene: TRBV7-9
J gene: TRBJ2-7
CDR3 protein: CASSLGLDEQYF

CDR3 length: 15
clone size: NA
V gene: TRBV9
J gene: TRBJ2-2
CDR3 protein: CASSVSGGNTGELFF

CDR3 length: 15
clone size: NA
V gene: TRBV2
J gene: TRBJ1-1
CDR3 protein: CASSEGSRLNTEAFF

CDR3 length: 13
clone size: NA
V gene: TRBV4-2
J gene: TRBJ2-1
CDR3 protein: CASSQSTGNEQFF

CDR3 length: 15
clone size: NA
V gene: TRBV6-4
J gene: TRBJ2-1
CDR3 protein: CASSKRGGSYNEQFF

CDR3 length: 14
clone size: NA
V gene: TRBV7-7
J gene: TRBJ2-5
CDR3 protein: CASSSTLMQETQYF

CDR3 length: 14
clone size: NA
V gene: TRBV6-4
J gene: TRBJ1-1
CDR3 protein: CASSENHPNTEAFF

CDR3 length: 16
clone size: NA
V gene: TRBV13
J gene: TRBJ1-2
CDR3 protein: CASRDGSGSGDYGYTF

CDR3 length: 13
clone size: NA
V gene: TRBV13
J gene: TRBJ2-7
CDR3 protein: CASSPGQGYEQYF

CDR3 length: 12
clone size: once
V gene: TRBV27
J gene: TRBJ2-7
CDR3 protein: CASRNNNYEQYF

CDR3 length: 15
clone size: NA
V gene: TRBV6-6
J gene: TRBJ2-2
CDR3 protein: CASSPGTDSSRELFF